The rows below give T cell receptor beta chains drawn from one sample of a study of blood T cell repertoires in COVID-19. Method: immunoSEQ multiplex PCR; TCRdb's copy keeps in-frame clones and lacks some. The table has 50,000 to 75,000 clones, 80% to 95% seen once. What was sequenced was peripheral blood. Receptors originate from a man between 45 and 60 years old with active COVID-19. The CDR3 runs from the conserved cysteine through the conserved F or W.

>TRBV19
CASSGRTGTSNQPQHF
>TRBV19
CASTHKAQRGSDTQYF
>TRBV5-1
CASSLGGTSGSETQYF
>TRBV5-1
CASSPGTSGQYEQCF
>TRBV4-3
CASSQDRGRATEAFF
>TRBV3-1/TRBV3-2
CASSPLQGEGYTF
>TRBV10-3
CAISAWNTEAFF
>TRBV27
CASSFFREDTGELFF
>TRBV25-1
CASSGTSGGYSYEQYF
>TRBV9
CASSGEGYGYTF
>TRBV4-3
CASSQRVGRGTGELFF
>TRBV5-1
CASSPRDYTDTQYF
>TRBV7-2
CASSLILRTEAFF
>TRBV5-1
CASSDFPRDVETQYF
>TRBV4-2
CASSQVVGSSYNSPLHF
>TRBV6-4
CASSVSHTYNSPLHF
>TRBV6-6
CASIQTGWDTIYF
>TRBV3-1/TRBV3-2
CASSQDTLGRGYTF
>TRBV28
CASSSPRASSYNEQFF
>TRBV5-1
CASSLEGTVTDTQYF
>TRBV7-9
CASSNFLAGGTDTQYF
>TRBV4-1
CASSQEIGAGGSSPLHF
>TRBV11-2
CASSYGRGSTDTQYF
>TRBV10-3
CAAQTGPSQPQHF
>TRBV21-1
CASSRQEGLAGTDEQFF
>TRBV18
CASSPQLGGSGELFF
>TRBV29-1
CSVNKWDSNTDTQYF
>TRBV27
CASSASFSSFHYNEQFF
>TRBV5-1
CASSRDHGTRLPGPAGELFF
>TRBV3-1/TRBV3-2
CASSQGHQNTEAFF
>TRBV7-2
CASSSGGTPDQETQYF
>TRBV11-2
CASSPGAPNTQYF
>TRBV19
CATQTGGSTDTQYF
>TRBV6-5
CASRGGGQGTDTQYF
>TRBV5-8
CASSFAVPADEKLFF
>TRBV18
CASSPRGLSSGANVLTF
>TRBV28
CASSLTGTAYEAFF